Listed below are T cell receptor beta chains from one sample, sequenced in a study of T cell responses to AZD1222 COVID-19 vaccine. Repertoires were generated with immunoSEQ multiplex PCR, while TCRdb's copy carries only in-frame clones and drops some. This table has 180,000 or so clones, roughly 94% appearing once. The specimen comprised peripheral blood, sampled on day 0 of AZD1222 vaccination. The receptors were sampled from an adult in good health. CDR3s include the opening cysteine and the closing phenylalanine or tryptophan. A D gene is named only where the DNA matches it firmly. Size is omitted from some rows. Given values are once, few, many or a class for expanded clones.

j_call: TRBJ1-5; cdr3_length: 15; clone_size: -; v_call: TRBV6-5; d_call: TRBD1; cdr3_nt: TGTGCCAGCAGTCGGGACAGAGGCGCGTATCAGCCCCAGCATTTT; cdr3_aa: CASSRDRGAYQPQHF
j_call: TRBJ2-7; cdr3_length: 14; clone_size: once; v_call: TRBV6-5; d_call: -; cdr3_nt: TGTGCCAGCAGTCCGGGCCTCTCCCGGGACGAGCAGTACTTC; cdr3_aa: CASSPGLSRDEQYF
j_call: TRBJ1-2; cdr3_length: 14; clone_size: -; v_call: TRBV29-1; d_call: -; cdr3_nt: TGCAGCGTTATGGAGGGCAAAAGGCAAGATGGCTACACCTTC; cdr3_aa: CSVMEGKRQDGYTF
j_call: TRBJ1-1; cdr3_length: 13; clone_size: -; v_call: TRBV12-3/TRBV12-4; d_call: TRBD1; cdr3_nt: TGTGCCAGCAGTGTGACAGGGTACACTGAAGCTTTCTTT; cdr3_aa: CASSVTGYTEAFF
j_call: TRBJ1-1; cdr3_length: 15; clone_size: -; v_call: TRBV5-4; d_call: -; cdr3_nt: TGTGCCAGCAGCTCAACCATGATGTTGAACACTGAAGCTTTCTTT; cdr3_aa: CASSSTMMLNTEAFF
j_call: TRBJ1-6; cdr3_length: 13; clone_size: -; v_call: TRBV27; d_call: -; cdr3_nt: TGTGCCAGCGCACGTTCCAGGGATTCACCCCTCCACTTT; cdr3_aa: CASARSRDSPLHF
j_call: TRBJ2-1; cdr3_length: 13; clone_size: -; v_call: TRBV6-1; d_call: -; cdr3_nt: TGTGCCAGCAGACTAGCAGCTTACAATGAGCAGTTCTTC; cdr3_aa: CASRLAAYNEQFF
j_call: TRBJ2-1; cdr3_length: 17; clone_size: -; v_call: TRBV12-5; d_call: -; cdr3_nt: TGTGCTAGTGGTTTGGTACCGGGGACCCGAGGAAGGAATGAGCAGTTCTTC; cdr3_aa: CASGLVPGTRGRNEQFF
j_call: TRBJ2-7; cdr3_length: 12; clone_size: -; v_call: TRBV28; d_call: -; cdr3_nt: TGTGCCAGCAGTTTACGGACGCGTGAGCAGTACTTC; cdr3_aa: CASSLRTREQYF
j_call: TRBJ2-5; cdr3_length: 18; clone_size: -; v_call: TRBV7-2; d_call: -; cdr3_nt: TGTGCCAGCAGCCCCGGGGTCTACTCAGGAGGGCTTAGAGAGACCCAGTACTTC; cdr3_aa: CASSPGVYSGGLRETQYF
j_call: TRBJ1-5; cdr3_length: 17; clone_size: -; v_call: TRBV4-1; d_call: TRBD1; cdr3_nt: TGCGCCAGCAGCCGAGAGGGGACAGCGTATAGCAATCAGCCCCAGCATTTT; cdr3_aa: CASSREGTAYSNQPQHF
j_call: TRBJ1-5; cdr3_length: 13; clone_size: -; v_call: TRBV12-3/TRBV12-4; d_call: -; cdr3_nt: TGTGCCAGCAGTTTAGGCAGGTGGCAGCCCCAGCATTTT; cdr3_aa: CASSLGRWQPQHF
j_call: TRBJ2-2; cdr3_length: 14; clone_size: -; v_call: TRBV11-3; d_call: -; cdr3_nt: TGTGCCAGCAGCTTACGGGGAGCTGCCGGGGAGCTGTTTTTT; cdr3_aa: CASSLRGAAGELFF
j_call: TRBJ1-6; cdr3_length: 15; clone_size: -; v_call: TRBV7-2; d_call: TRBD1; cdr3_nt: TGTGCCAGCAGCGTGATGGGGACAGGGGGATCACCCCTCCACTTT; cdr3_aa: CASSVMGTGGSPLHF
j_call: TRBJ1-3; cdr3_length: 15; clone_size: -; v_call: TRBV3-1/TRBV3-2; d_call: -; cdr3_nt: TGTGCCAGCAGCCACGAGAAGAGCTCTGGAAACACCATATATTTT; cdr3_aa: CASSHEKSSGNTIYF
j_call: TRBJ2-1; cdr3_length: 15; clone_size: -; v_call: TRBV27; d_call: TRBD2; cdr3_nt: TGTGCCAGCACCCTAGCGGGACCGTCCATCAATGAGCAGTTCTTC; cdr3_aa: CASTLAGPSINEQFF
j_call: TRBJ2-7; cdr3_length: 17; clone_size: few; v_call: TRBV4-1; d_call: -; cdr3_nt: TGCGCCAGCAGCCAAGACCAAGCCCGGGGACTGACCTACGAGCAGTACTTC; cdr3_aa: CASSQDQARGLTYEQYF
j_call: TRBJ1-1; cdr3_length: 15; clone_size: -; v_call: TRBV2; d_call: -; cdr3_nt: TGTGCCAGCAGTGAGGCCTCACGTATGAACACTGAAGCTTTCTTT; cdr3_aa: CASSEASRMNTEAFF
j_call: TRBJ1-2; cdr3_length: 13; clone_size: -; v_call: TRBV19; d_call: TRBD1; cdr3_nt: TGTGCCAGTAGTACCCGGGACAGACCAAGGTACACCTTC; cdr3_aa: CASSTRDRPRYTF
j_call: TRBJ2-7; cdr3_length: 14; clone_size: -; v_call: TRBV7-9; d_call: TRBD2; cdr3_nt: TGTGCCAGCAGCCTGGGACTAGCTCGCGAAGAGCAGTACTTC; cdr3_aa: CASSLGLAREEQYF
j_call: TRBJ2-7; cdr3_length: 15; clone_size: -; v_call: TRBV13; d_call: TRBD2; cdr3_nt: TGTGCCAGCAGCAAGCAGGGACTACTCTCCTACGAGCAGTACTTC; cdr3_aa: CASSKQGLLSYEQYF
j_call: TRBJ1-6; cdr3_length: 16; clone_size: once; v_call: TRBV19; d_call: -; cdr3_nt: TGTGCCAGTAGTATAACCGGACAGCTCTATAATTCACCCCTCCACTTT; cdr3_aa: CASSITGQLYNSPLHF
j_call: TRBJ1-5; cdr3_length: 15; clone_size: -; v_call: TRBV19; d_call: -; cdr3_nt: TGTGCCAGTAGTTGGGACACCCCAAACAATCAGCCCCAGCATTTT; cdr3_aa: CASSWDTPNNQPQHF
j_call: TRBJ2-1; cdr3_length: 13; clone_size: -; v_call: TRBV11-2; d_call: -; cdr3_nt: TGTGCCAGCAGCTTGGCCAGGGGTGGCGAGCAGTTCTTC; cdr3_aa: CASSLARGGEQFF
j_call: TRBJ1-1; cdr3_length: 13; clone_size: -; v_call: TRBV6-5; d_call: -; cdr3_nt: TGTGCCAGCATGTCTCGTAGAGGCACTGAAGCTTTCTTT; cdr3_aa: CASMSRRGTEAFF
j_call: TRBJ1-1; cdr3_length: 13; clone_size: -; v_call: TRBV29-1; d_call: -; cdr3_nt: TGCAGCGTTGGTCAGGGAAGGAGCACTGAAGCTTTCTTT; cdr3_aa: CSVGQGRSTEAFF
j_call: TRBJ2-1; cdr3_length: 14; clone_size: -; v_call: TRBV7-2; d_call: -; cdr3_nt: TGTGCCAGCAGCCCGCCAGGACTGGGCTCCGAGCAGTTCTTC; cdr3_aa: CASSPPGLGSEQFF
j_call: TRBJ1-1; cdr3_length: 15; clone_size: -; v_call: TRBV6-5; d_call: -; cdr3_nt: TGTGCCAGCAGTTACCGGGTCGGGGCGGCCACTGAAGCTTTCTTT; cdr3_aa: CASSYRVGAATEAFF
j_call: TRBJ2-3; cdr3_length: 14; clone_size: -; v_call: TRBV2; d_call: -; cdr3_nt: TGTGCCAGCAGTGACCCCCCGGGATACGGTACGCAGTATTTT; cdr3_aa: CASSDPPGYGTQYF
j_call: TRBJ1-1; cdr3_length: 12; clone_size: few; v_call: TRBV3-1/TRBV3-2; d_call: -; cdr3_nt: TGTGCCAGCAGCCAGACCGTTACAGAAGCTTTCTTT; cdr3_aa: CASSQTVTEAFF
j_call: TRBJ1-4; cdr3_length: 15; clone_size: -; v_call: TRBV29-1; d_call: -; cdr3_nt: TGCAGCACAACCTGGGGGGACGGGAGTAATGAAAAACTGTTTTTT; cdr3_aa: CSTTWGDGSNEKLFF
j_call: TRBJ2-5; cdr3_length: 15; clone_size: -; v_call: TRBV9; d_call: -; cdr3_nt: TGTGCCAGCAGCCCGGGGGTGGGGAGTAAAGAGACCCAGTACTTC; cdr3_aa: CASSPGVGSKETQYF
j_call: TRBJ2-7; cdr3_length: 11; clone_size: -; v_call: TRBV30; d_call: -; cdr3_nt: TGTGCCTGGGGGGCGGAGGCCGGACAGTACTTC; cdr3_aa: CAWGAEAGQYF
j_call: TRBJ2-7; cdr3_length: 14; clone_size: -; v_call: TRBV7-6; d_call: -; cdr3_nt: TGTGCCAGCAGCTTAGGCGGGATATCCTACGAGCAGTACTTC; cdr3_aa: CASSLGGISYEQYF
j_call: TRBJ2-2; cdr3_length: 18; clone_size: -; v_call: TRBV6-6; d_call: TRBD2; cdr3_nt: TGTGCCAGCAGTCGGGGACAGACTAGCGGGAGAAGGACCGGGGAGCTGTTTTTT; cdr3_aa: CASSRGQTSGRRTGELFF
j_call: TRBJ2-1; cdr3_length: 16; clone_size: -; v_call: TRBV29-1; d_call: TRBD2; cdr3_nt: TGCAGCGTTGAAGATCTTCTTGGGCTAGCGGGGAATGAGCAGTTCTTC; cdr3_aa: CSVEDLLGLAGNEQFF
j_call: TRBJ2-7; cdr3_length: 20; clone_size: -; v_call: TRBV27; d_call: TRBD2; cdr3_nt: TGTGCCAGCAGTCCACTTAGGACTAGCGGGAGGGCAGCAAGCGGCTCCGAGCAGTACTTC; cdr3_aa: CASSPLRTSGRAASGSEQYF
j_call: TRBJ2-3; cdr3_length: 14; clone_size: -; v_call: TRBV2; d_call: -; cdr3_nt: TGTGCCAGCAGGAAAGCGGGTAGCACAGATACGCAGTATTTT; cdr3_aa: CASRKAGSTDTQYF
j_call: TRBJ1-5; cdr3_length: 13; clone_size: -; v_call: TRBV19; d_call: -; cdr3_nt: TGTGCCACCGGGGGCCGGGGCAATCAGCCCCAGCATTTT; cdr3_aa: CATGGRGNQPQHF
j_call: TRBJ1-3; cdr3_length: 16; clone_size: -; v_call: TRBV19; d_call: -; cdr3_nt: TGTGCCAGTAGTATAGACGGGGCGCCGGTCGGAAACACCATATATTTT; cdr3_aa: CASSIDGAPVGNTIYF
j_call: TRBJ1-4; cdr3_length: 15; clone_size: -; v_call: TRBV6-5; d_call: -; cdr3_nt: TGTGCCAGCAGCCTAGGAAGCCCTGGTGATGAAAAACTGTTTTTT; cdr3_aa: CASSLGSPGDEKLFF
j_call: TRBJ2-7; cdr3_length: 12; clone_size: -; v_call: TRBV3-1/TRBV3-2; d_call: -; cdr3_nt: TGTGCCAGCAGCCAAATGGGGAAGGGCCTCCACTTC; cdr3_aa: CASSQMGKGLHF
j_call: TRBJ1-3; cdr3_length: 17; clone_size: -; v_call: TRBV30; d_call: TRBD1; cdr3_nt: TGTGCCTGGAGTGTGGGCCCTTACAGGGGGGGAAGAAACACCATATATTTT; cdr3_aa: CAWSVGPYRGGRNTIYF
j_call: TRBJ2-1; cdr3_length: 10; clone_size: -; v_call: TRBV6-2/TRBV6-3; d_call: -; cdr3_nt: TGTGCCAGCAGTCACAATGAGCAGTTCTTC; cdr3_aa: CASSHNEQFF
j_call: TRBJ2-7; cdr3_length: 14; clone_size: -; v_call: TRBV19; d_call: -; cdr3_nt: TGTGCCAGTAGTATATTGGCTTCAGGGAACGAGCAGTACTTC; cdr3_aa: CASSILASGNEQYF
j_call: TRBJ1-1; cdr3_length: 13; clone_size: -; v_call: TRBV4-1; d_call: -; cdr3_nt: TGCGCCAGCAGCCCGGAAGCCGGGACAGAAGCTTTCTTT; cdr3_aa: CASSPEAGTEAFF
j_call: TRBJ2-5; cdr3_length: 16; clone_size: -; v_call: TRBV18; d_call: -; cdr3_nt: TGTGCCAGCTCACCGAGGGGTCTATTTGATCGGGAGACCCAGTACTTC; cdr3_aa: CASSPRGLFDRETQYF
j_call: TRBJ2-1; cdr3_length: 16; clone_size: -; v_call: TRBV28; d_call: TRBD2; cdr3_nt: TGTGCCAGCAGACTCCGAACTAGCGGGAGAGTCGGGGAGCAGTTCTTC; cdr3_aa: CASRLRTSGRVGEQFF
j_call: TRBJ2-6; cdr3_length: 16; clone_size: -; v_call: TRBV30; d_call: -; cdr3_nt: TGTGCCTGGAGTAGGAACAGCTTCTCTGGGGCCAACGTCCTGACTTTC; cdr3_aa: CAWSRNSFSGANVLTF
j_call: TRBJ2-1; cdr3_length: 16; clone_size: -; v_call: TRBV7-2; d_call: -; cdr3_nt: TGTGCCAGCAGCTTAGCGAGAGCGGGTTCCTACAATGAGCAGTTCTTC; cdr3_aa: CASSLARAGSYNEQFF
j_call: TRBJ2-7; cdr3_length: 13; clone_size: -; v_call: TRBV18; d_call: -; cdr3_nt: TGTGCCAGCTCACCCCAGTCCAGCTACGAGCAGTACTTC; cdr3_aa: CASSPQSSYEQYF
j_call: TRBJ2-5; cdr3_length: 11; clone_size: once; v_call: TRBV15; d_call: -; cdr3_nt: TGTGCCACCAGCAGAGGGCCGACCCAGTACTTC; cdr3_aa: CATSRGPTQYF
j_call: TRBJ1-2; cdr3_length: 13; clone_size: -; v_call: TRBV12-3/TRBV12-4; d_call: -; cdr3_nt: TGTGCCAGCAGTAGGGACAAGCCGGGGGGCTACACCTTC; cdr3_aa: CASSRDKPGGYTF
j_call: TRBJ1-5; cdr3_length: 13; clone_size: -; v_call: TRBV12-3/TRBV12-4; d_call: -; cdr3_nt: TGTGCCAGCAGTCGCCGCAGCAATCAGCCCCAGCATTTT; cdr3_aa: CASSRRSNQPQHF
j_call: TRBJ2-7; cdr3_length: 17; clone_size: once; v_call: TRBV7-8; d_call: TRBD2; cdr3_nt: TGTGCCAGCAGCTTAGTGGGTCTAGCGGTTGGGGCCTACGAGCAGTACTTC; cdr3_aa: CASSLVGLAVGAYEQYF